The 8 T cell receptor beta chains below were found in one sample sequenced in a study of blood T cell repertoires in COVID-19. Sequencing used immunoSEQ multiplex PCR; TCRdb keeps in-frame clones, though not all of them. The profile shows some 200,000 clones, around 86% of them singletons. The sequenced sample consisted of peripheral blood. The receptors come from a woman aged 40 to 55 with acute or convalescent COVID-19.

CDR3 bases: TGTGCCACCAGCAGAGCGCCCACCCAACAGGGGGTTGTAGAAAAACTGTTTTTT. Translation: CATSRAPTQQGVVEKLFF. J is TRBJ1-4 and V is TRBV15, with TRBD1 identical over 8 bases. The V gene end was trimmed by 1 base and the J gene end by 8 bases; junction bases not matched to a gene: 15. The CDR3 length is 18 residues. Germline V gives CDR1 LNHNV, CDR2 YYDKDF (reference sequence).

The CDR3 nucleotides are TGTGCCAGCTCACCAGGGCAGGGCCTAACACCCCTCCACTTT. As protein: CASSPGQGLTPLHF. This chain connects TRBV18 to TRBJ1-6, with D perhaps TRBD1 (5 bases). The CDR3 covers 14 residues. Trimming removed 2 bases at V and 11 bases at J, with 13 bases between. The germline V gene encodes CDR1 KGHSH and CDR2 LQKENI. Supplemented by reference TRBV18 and TRBJ1-6, the full variable domain reads NAGVMQNPRHLVRRRGQEARLRCSPMKGHSHVYWYRQLPEEGLKFMVYLQKENIIDESGMPKERFSAEFPKEGPSILRIQQVVRGDSAAYFCASSPGQGLTPLHFGNGTRLTVT.

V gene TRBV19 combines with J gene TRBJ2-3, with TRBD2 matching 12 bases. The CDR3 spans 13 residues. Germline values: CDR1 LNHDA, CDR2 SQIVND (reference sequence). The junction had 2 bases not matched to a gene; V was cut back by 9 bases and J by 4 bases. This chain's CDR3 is CASRLAGADTQYF. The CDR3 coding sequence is TGTGCCAGCCGACTAGCGGGAGCAGATACGCAGTATTTT.

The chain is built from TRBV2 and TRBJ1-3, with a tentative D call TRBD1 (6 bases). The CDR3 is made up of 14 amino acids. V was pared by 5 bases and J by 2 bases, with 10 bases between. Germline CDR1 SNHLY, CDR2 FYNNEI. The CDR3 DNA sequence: TGTGCCAGCAGTAACAGGGAGCCTGGAAACACCATATATTTT. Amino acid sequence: CASSNREPGNTIYF.

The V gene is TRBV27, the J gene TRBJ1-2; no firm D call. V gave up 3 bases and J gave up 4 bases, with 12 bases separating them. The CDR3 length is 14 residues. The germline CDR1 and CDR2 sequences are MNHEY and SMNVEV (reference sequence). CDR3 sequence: CASSFVNSGYGYTF. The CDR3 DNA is TGTGCCAGCAGTTTTGTTAATTCGGGCTATGGCTACACCTTC.

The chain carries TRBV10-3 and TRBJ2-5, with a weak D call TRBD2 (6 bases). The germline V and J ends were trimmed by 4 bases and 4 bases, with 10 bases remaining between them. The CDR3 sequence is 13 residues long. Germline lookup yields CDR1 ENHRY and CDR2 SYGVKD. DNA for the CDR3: TGTGCCATCAGTGTGTCCGGGGGAGAGACCCAGTACTTC. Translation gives CAISVSGGETQYF.

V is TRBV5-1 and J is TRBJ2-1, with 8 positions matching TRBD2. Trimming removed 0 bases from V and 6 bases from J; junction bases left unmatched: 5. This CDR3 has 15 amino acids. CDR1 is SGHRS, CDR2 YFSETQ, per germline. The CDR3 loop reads CASSLASGLFNEQFF. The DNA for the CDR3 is TGCGCCAGCAGCTTGGCTAGCGGGCTATTCAATGAGCAGTTCTTC.

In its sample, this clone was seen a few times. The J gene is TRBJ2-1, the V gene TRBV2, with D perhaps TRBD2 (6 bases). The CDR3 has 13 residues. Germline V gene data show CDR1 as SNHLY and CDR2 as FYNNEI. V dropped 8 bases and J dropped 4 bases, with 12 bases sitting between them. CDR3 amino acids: CASERESYNEQFF. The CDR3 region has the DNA TGTGCCAGCGAACGGGAGTCGTACAATGAGCAGTTCTTC.